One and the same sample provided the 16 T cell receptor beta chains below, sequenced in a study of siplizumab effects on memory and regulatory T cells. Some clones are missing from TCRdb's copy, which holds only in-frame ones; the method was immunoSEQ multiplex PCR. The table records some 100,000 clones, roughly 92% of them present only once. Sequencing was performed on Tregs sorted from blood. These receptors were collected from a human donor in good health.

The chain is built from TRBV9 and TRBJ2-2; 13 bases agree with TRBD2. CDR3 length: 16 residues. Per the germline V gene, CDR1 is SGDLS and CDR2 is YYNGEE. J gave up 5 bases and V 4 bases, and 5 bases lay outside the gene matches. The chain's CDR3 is CASSHSGLAGTGELFF. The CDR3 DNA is TGTGCCAGCAGCCATTCGGGACTAGCGGGAACCGGGGAGCTGTTTTTT.

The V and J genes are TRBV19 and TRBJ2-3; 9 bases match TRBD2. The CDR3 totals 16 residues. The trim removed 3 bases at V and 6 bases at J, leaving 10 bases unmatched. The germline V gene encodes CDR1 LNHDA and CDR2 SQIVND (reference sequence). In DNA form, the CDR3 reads TGTGCCAGTAGTATTGAAACTAGCGGGTATATGGATACGCAGTATTTT. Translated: CASSIETSGYMDTQYF. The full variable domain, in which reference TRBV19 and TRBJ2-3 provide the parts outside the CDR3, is DGGITQSPKYLFRKEGQNVTLSCEQNLNHDAMYWYRQDPGQGLRLIYYSQIVNDFQKGDIAEGYSVSREKKESFPLTVTSAQKNPTAFYLCASSIETSGYMDTQYFGPGTRLTVL.

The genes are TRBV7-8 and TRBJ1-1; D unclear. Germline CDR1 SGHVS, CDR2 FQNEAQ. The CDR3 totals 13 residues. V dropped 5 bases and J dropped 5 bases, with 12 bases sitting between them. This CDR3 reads CASSPLSRTEAFF. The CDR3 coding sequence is TGTGCCAGCAGCCCATTAAGTCGTACTGAAGCTTTCTTT.

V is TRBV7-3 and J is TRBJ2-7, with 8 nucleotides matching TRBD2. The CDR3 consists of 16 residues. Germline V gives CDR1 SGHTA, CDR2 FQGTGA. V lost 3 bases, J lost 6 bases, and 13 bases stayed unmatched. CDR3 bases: TGTGCCAGCAGCTTTTTCCGGCGGGAGGTCGACCGCGAGCAGTACTTC. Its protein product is CASSFFRREVDREQYF. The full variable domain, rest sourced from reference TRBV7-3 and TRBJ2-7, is GAGVSQTPSNKVTEKGKYVELRCDPISGHTALYWYRQSLGQGPEFLIYFQGTGAADDSGLPNDRFFAVRPEGSVSTLKIQRTERGDSAVYLCASSFFRREVDREQYFGPGTRLTVT.

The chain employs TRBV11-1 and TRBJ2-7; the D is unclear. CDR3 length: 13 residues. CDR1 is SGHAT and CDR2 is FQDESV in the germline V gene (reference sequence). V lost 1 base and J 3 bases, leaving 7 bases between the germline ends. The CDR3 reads CASSLDWGYEQYF. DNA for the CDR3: TGTGCCAGCAGCTTAGACTGGGGCTACGAGCAGTACTTC.

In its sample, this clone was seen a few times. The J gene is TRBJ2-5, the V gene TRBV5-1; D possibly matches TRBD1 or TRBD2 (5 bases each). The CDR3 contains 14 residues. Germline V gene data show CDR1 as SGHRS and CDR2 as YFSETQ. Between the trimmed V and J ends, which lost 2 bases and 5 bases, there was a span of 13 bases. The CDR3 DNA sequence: TGCGCCAGCAGCTTTCTGAGACAGCGGGAGACCCAGTACTTC. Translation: CASSFLRQRETQYF.

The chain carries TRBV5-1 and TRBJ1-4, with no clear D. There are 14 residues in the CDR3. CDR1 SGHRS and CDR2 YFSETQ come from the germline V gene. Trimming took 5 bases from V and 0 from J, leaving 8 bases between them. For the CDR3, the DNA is TGCGCCAGCAGTTGGGGAGCAACTAATGAAAAACTGTTTTTT. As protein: CASSWGATNEKLFF.

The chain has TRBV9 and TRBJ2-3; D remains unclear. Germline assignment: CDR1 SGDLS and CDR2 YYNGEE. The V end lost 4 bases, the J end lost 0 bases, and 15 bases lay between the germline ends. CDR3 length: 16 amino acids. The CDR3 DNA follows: TGTGCCAGCAGCCCCATGGCCCAGCCCAGCACAGATACGCAGTATTTT. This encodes CASSPMAQPSTDTQYF.

CDR3 coding DNA: TGCAGCGTTGGTTTGAGCTCTGGAAACACCATATATTTT. Translating gives CSVGLSSGNTIYF. J is TRBJ1-3 and V is TRBV29-1; D remains unclear. V was trimmed by 4 bases and J by 0 bases, leaving 7 bases between them. This CDR3 region has 13 residues. Germline assignment: CDR1 SQVTM and CDR2 ANQGSEA.

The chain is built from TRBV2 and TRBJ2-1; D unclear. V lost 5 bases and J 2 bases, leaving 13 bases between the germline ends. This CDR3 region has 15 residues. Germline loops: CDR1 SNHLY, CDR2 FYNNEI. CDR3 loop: CASSRSLPAYNEQFF. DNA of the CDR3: TGTGCCAGCAGTCGTAGTCTACCGGCCTACAATGAGCAGTTCTTC. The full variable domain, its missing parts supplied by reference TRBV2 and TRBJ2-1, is EPEVTQTPSHQVTQMGQEVILRCVPISNHLYFYWYRQILGQKVEFLVSFYNNEISEKSEIFDDQFSVERPDGSNFTLKIRSTKLEDSAMYFCASSRSLPAYNEQFFGPGTRLTVL.

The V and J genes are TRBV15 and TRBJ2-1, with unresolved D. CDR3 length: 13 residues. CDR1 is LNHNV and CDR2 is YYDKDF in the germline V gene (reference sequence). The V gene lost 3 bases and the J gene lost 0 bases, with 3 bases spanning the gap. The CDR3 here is CATSSGSYNEQFF. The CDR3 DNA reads TGTGCCACCAGCAGTGGCTCCTACAATGAGCAGTTCTTC.

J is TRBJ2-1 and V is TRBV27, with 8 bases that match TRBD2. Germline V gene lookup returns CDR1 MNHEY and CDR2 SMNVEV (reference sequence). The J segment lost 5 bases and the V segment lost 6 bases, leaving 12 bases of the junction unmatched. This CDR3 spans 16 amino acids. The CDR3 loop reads CASSKGLAGLNNEQFF. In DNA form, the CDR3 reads TGTGCCAGCAGCAAAGGCCTAGCGGGCCTCAACAATGAGCAGTTCTTC.

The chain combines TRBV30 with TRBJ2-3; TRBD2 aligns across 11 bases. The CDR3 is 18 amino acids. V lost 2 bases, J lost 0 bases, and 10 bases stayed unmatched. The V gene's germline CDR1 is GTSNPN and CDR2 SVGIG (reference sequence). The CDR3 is CAWSSLAGGPISTDTQYF. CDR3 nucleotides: TGTGCCTGGAGTAGTTTAGCGGGAGGGCCCATAAGCACAGATACGCAGTATTTT.

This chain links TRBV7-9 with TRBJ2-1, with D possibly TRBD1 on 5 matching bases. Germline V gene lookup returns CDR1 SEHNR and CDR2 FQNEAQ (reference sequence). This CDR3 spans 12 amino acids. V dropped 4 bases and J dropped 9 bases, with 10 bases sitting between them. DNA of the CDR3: TGTGCCAGCAGCTACAGGTCACCTGAGCAGTTCTTC. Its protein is CASSYRSPEQFF.

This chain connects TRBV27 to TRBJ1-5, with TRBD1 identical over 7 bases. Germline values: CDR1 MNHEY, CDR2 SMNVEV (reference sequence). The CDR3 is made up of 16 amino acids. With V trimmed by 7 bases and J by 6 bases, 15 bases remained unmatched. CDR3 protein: CASKQWGVGGAQPQHF. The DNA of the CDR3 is TGTGCCAGCAAACAATGGGGAGTAGGGGGCGCTCAGCCCCAGCATTTT.

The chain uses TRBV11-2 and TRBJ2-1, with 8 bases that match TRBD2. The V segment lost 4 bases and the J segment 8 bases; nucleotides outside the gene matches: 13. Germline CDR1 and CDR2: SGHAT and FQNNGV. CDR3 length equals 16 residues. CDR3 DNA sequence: TGTGCCAGCAGCTCGATTAATAGCGGGGAGAGACATGAGCAGTTCTTC. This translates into CASSSINSGERHEQFF. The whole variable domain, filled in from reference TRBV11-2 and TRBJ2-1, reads EAGVAQSPRYKIIEKRQSVAFWCNPISGHATLYWYQQILGQGPKLLIQFQNNGVVDDSQLPKDRFSAERLKGVDSTLKIQPAKLEDSAVYLCASSSINSGERHEQFFGPGTRLTVL.